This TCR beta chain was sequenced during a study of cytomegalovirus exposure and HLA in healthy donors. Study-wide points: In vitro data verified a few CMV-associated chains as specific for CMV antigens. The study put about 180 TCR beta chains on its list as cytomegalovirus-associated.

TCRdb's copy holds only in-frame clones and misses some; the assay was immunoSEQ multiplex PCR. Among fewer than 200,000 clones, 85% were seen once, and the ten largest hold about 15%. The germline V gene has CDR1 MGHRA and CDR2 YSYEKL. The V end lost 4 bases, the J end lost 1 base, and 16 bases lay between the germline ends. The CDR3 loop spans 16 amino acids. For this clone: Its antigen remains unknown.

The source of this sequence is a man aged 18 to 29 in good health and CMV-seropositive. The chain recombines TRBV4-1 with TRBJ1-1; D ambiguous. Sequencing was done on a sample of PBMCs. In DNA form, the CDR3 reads TGCGCCAGCAGCCCATCGGTGCGGGCCGCGAACACTGAAGCTTTCTTT. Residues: CASSPSVRAANTEAFF.